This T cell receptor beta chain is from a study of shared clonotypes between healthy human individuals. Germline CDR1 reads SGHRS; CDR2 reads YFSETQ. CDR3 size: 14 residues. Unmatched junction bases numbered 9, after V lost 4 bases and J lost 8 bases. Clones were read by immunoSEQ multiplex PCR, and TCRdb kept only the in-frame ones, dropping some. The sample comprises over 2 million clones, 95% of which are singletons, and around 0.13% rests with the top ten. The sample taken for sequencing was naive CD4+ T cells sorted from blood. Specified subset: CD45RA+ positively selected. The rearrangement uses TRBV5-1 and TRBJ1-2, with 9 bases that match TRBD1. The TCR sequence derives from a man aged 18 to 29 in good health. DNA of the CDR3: TGCGCCAGCAGCCCGGGACAGGGAGGAGGGGGCTACACCTTC. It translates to CASSPGQGGGGYTF.